The T cell receptor beta chain under discussion was sequenced for a study of cytomegalovirus exposure and HLA in healthy donors. Overall study results and limits: The classifier reportedly diagnosed cytomegalovirus status with high sensitivity and specificity. Serostatus for CMV was the only available immune exposure information. Earlier analysis found most TCR beta V segments productive about 87% or about 30% of the time.

Per the germline V gene, CDR1 is GTSNPN and CDR2 is SVGIG (reference sequence). V trimming: 1 base; J trimming: 0 bases; junction bases outside the gene matches: 13. This CDR3 region has 19 residues. About this clone itself: Its specificity is unknown.

PCR was performed using 60 Vbeta and 13 Jbeta primers. Here immunoSEQ multiplex PCR was the method, and the copy in TCRdb shows in-frame clones only, minus some. Here the sample spans 100,000 to 150,000 clones, nearly 85% being singletons. The V call is TRBV30, the J call TRBJ2-1, with 9 bases aligning to TRBD2. Material for sequencing was PBMCs. The receptor was isolated from a boy aged 5-17 years in good health and CMV-seronegative. The CDR3 nucleotides read TGTGCCTGGAGTGGGGCTAGCGGGACGATTGTAAGCTCCTACAATGAGCAGTTCTTC. This sequence encodes CAWSGASGTIVSSYNEQFF.